Following are 30 T cell receptor beta chains from one sample sequenced in a study of T cells in Graves' hyperthyroidism and ophthalmopathy. TCR beta CDR3 sequences were amplified from RNA transcripts. HTBI primers were employed in a first-round RT-PCR of the TCR CDR3. TCRdb reprocessed the multiplex PCR reads with MiXCR, giving one entry per CDR3 protein. The table shows about 340,000 distinct CDR3 sequences, with about 18% occurring only once. Input material: blood. These receptors all come from a woman aged 50 to 65 with Graves' hyperthyroidism.

This clonotype was counted only a few times. The chain carries TRBV6-1 and TRBJ1-3; D might be TRBD1 (5 bases). CDR1 is MNHNS and CDR2 is SASEGT in the germline V gene. This CDR3 has 14 amino acids. Trimming pared 5 bases from V and 4 bases from J, leaving 12 bases between. CDR3: CASSPQGGGNTIYF. CDR3 nucleotide sequence: TGTGCCAGCAGTCCCCAGGGTGGGGGAAACACCATATATTTT.

Points on this clonotype: Likely a read error: the CDR3 ends without its conserved phenylalanine or tryptophan. The chain employs TRBV6-1 and TRBJ2-1, with TRBD2 identical over 9 bases. The V segment lost 8 bases and the J segment 5 bases; nucleotides outside the gene matches: 4. The CDR3 length is 13 residues. Per germline, CDR1 MNHNS and CDR2 SASEGT. The DNA of the CDR3 is TGTGCCAGCGGGGCTAGCGGGGACAATGAGCAGTTCCTC. This encodes CASGASGDNEQFL.

CDR3 region: CASSDRGAEFRASTDTQYF. In DNA form, the CDR3 reads TGTGCCAGCAGCGACCGAGGGGCCGAGTTCCGAGCTAGCACAGATACGCAGTATTTT. This chain connects TRBV9 to TRBJ2-3; D is possibly TRBD1 or TRBD2 (5 bases each). CDR1 and CDR2 from the germline V gene are SGDLS and YYNGEE. The CDR3 loop spans 19 amino acids. Trimming took 3 bases from V and 0 from J, leaving 23 bases between them. Full variable domain (rest looked up from reference TRBV9 and TRBJ2-3): DSGVTQTPKHLITATGQRVTLRCSPRSGDLSVYWYQQSLDQGLQFLIQYYNGEERAKGNILERFSAQQFPDLHSELNLSSLELGDSALYFCASSDRGAEFRASTDTQYFGPGTRLTVL.

In its sample, this clonotype was seen many times. The chain uses TRBV5-1 and TRBJ1-1, with 12 bases identical to TRBD1. V was clipped by 4 bases and J by 0 bases; unmatched bases: 7. This CDR3 has 17 residues. Germline CDR1 and CDR2: SGHRS and YFSETQ. The CDR3 here is CASSTGTGGPLNTEAFF. The CDR3 coding sequence is TGCGCCAGCAGCACCGGGACAGGGGGCCCCTTGAACACTGAAGCTTTCTTT.

The V call is TRBV5-6, the J call TRBJ2-1; unclear D gene. Germline CDR1 SGHDT, CDR2 YYEEEE. With 4 bases removed from V and 5 bases from J, the gap between germline ends came to 19 bases. CDR3 length: 16 residues. As DNA, the CDR3 is TGTGCCAGCAGCCGGAAACTGAGTCTACAGCACAATGAGCAGTTCTTC. This gives the protein CASSRKLSLQHNEQFF.

This clonotype was counted ten times or more. An end of the junction differs from the germline gene, which may be a read error. This chain connects TRBV20-1 to TRBJ2-3; 10 nucleotides line up with TRBD2. Germline V gene lookup returns CDR1 DFQATT and CDR2 SNEGSKA (reference sequence). The CDR3 spans 17 residues. CDR3 region: CSARDGGGLAGTDTQYF. In nucleotides, the CDR3 is TGCAGCGCTAGAGATGGGGGTGGACTAGCGGGCACAGATACGCAGTATTTT.

This clonotype was recorded many times. The chain uses TRBV18 and TRBJ1-1, with no clear D. This CDR3 has 13 amino acids. Germline V lookup: CDR1 KGHSH, CDR2 LQKENI. Trimming removed 5 bases at V and 3 bases at J, with 10 bases between. The CDR3 spells CASSSAEDTEAFF. CDR3 sequence (DNA): TGTGCCAGCTCATCGGCGGAGGACACTGAAGCTTTCTTT. The full variable domain, in which reference TRBV18 and TRBJ1-1 provide the parts outside the CDR3, is NAGVMQNPRHLVRRRGQEARLRCSPMKGHSHVYWYRQLPEEGLKFMVYLQKENIIDESGMPKERFSAEFPKEGPSILRIQQVVRGDSAAYFCASSSAEDTEAFFGQGTRLTVV.

The chain joins TRBV3-1 to TRBJ2-1; tentative D call: TRBD1 (6 bases). The CDR3 covers 15 residues. Germline assignment: CDR1 LGHDT and CDR2 YNNKEL (reference sequence). Trimming pared 4 bases from V and 2 bases from J, leaving 12 bases between. The CDR3 loop is CASSPDRYAYNEQFF. The DNA for the CDR3 is TGTGCCAGCAGCCCCGACAGGTATGCCTACAATGAGCAGTTCTTC.

This clonotype was counted once. A much larger clone lies one base from this, so it may be a read error. This chain uses TRBV3-1 with TRBJ2-7; 10 nucleotides agree with TRBD1. CDR1 is LGHDT, CDR2 YNNKEL, per germline (reference sequence). V dropped 7 bases and J dropped 4; count of bases not matched to a gene: 7. The CDR3 loop spans 14 amino acids. The chain's CDR3 is CASNPGQGVYEQYF. The CDR3 DNA follows: TGTGCCAGCAACCCCGGACAGGGGGTGTACGAGCAGTACTTC.

This clonotype has a count of ten or more. The rearrangement uses TRBV2 and TRBJ2-1; D call uncertain. This CDR3 comprises 13 residues. V dropped 1 base and J dropped 5 bases, with 6 bases sitting between them. Germline V CDR1 and CDR2: SNHLY, FYNNEI. The CDR3 here is CASSEGSDNEQFF. The CDR3 DNA follows: TGTGCCAGCAGTGAAGGGAGCGACAATGAGCAGTTCTTC.

There are many counts of this clonotype. The chain links TRBV5-1 to TRBJ1-1; 7 bases align to TRBD1. Germline loops: CDR1 SGHRS, CDR2 YFSETQ. V was clipped by 5 bases and J by 2 bases; unmatched bases: 15. The CDR3 sequence is 17 residues long. The CDR3 DNA sequence: TGCGCCAGCAGTTTTAGGGGGACAGTGGCCCGTAACACTGAAGCTTTCTTT. Its translation: CASSFRGTVARNTEAFF.

This clonotype was recorded many times. The V call is TRBV6-6, the J call TRBJ1-1; D not resolved. This CDR3 is built from 17 residues. The germline V and J ends were trimmed by 2 bases and 0 bases, with 16 bases remaining between them. CDR1 is MNHNY, CDR2 SVGAGI, per germline (reference sequence). CDR3: CASSYPEQSAMNTEAFF. Written as DNA, the CDR3 is TGTGCCAGCAGTTACCCCGAACAGAGTGCAATGAACACTGAAGCTTTCTTT.

This clonotype appeared a few times. The chain couples TRBV12-3 or TRBV12-4 to TRBJ2-3; 7 bases are shared with TRBD2. V was clipped by 3 bases and J by 3 bases; unmatched bases: 6. The CDR3 is 15 residues long. For the CDR3, the DNA is TGTGCCAGCAGTTTCGTTGGCGGGGGAACAGATACGCAGTATTTT. It specifies CASSFVGGGTDTQYF.

The chain couples TRBV6-1 to TRBJ2-3; 8 bases agree with TRBD1. Germline CDR1 and CDR2: MNHNS and SASEGT. The V gene end was trimmed by 5 bases and the J gene end by 0 bases; junction bases not matched to a gene: 4. The CDR3 contains 15 residues. CDR3 region: CASSWTGSSTDTQYF. As DNA, the CDR3 is TGTGCCAGCAGTTGGACAGGGTCTAGCACAGATACGCAGTATTTT.

The rearrangement joins TRBV7-9 to TRBJ2-3; 12 nucleotides line up with TRBD1. CDR1 and CDR2 (germline): SEHNR, FQNEAQ (reference sequence). V shed 8 bases, J shed 6 bases, and the junction held 12 bases outside the gene matches. The length of the CDR3 is 16 residues. CDR3 DNA sequence: TGTGCCAGCTCCCAAACCGGGACAGGGGGCGAGGATACGCAGTATTTT. Its translation: CASSQTGTGGEDTQYF.

The chain uses TRBV25-1 and TRBJ2-7, with 8 bases identical to TRBD1. This CDR3 has 14 residues. V gave up 3 bases and J gave up 9 bases; unmatched junction bases: 10. Germline V gene data show CDR1 as MGHDK and CDR2 as SYGVNS. The CDR3 nucleotides are TGTGCCAGCAGTGATCTCGGGACAGGTTCTCGGCAGTACGTC. Encoded protein: CASSDLGTGSRQYV.

This clonotype was recorded many times. The chain is built from TRBV28 and TRBJ1-5; a weak D match, TRBD1 (5 bases). Germline assignment: CDR1 MDHEN and CDR2 SYDVKM. Between the trimmed V and J ends, which lost 3 bases and 7 bases, there was a span of 13 bases. The CDR3 has 14 residues. CDR3 protein: CASSFNGARQPQHF. The CDR3 nucleotides read TGTGCCAGCAGTTTTAATGGGGCAAGGCAGCCCCAGCATTTT.

V is TRBV27 and J is TRBJ2-7; TRBD1 or TRBD2 may be the D gene (5 bases each). V dropped 3 bases and J dropped 2 bases, with 11 bases sitting between them. The CDR3 contains 14 residues. CDR1 is MNHEY, CDR2 SMNVEV, per germline (reference sequence). The CDR3, as DNA: TGTGCCAGCAGTTTTAGGGACGGAGCCTACGAGCAGTACTTC. This codes for CASSFRDGAYEQYF.

This clonotype was seen ten or more times. The chain recombines TRBV9 with TRBJ1-1; D is unresolved. Germline-derived CDR1 and CDR2 are SGDLS and YYNGEE. The CDR3 runs 14 residues. Trimming removed 4 bases from V and 0 bases from J, with 10 bases in between. In nucleotides, the CDR3 is TGTGCCAGCAGCCCCCAGGCTATGAACACTGAAGCTTTCTTT. Amino acid sequence: CASSPQAMNTEAFF.

The gene calls are TRBV5-1 and TRBJ2-1, with 10 positions matching TRBD2. The length of the CDR3 is 15 residues. The V gene's germline CDR1 is SGHRS and CDR2 YFSETQ. Trimming took 7 bases from V and 4 from J; bases not matched to a gene: 8. In nucleotides, the CDR3 is TGCGCCAGCGCCCTTGGACTAGCGGAATACAATGAGCAGTTCTTC. As protein: CASALGLAEYNEQFF. Filled out from reference TRBV5-1 and TRBJ2-1, the complete variable domain reads KAGVTQTPRYLIKTRGQQVTLSCSPISGHRSVSWYQQTPGQGLQFLFEYFSETQRNKGNFPGRFSGRQFSNSRSEMNVSTLELGDSALYLCASALGLAEYNEQFFGPGTRLTVL.

The sample holds a few counts of this clonotype. One end of the junction is discordant with germline, which a read error may explain. This sequence joins TRBV2 and TRBJ1-1; TRBD1 agrees at 8 bases. The CDR3 runs to 13 residues. Germline V lookup: CDR1 SNHLY, CDR2 FYNNEI. CDR3 sequence reads: CASNYRGNSEAFF. In DNA, the CDR3 is TGTGCCAGCAACTACAGGGGGAACTCTGAAGCTTTCTTT.

This clonotype was seen repeatedly, ten times or more. DNA for the CDR3: TGTGCCAGCAGCTTAAGTTCGGGAAGATGGGAGACCCAGTACTTC. Protein: CASSLSSGRWETQYF. The rearrangement links TRBV7-6 to TRBJ2-5; TRBD2 might be the D (5 bases). Germline CDR1 SGHVS, CDR2 FNYEAQ. The length of the CDR3 is 15 residues. V lost 2 bases and J 5 bases, leaving 15 bases between the germline ends.

This clonotype was recorded at least ten times. J is TRBJ2-5 and V is TRBV5-1, with TRBD1 identical over 10 bases. V was pared by 4 bases and J by 4 bases, with 13 bases of the junction left unmatched. This CDR3 has 17 residues. Germline lookup yields CDR1 SGHRS and CDR2 YFSETQ. The CDR3 region has the DNA TGCGCCAGCAGCCGAGGGACAGGGGCCGACTCTGGAGAGACCCAGTACTTC. Amino acids: CASSRGTGADSGETQYF.

This clonotype has at least ten counts. The chain recombines TRBV2 with TRBJ2-2, with D possibly being TRBD1 (5 bases). Germline lookup yields CDR1 SNHLY and CDR2 FYNNEI. Trimming removed 7 bases at V and 7 bases at J, with 16 bases between. This CDR3 comprises 14 residues. The CDR3 DNA is TGTGCCAGCAAAGCAGACAGCACCTTCGGGGAGCTGTTTTTT. This encodes CASKADSTFGELFF.

The V and J genes are TRBV10-3 and TRBJ2-2; 7 bases map to TRBD2. The CDR3 has 15 amino acids. V lost 4 bases and J lost 0; bases outside the gene matches: 2. Germline-derived CDR1 and CDR2 are ENHRY and SYGVKD. The CDR3 sequence: CAISVTSANTGELFF. The CDR3 nucleotides read TGTGCCATCAGTGTTACTAGCGCGAACACCGGGGAGCTGTTTTTT.

This clonotype was found many times. The chain carries TRBV20-1 and TRBJ2-5; possibly TRBD2 for D (7 bases). Trimming left V 3 bases short and J 7 bases short, with 24 bases between. This CDR3 comprises 16 residues. Germline CDR1 DFQATT, CDR2 SNEGSKA (reference sequence). In nucleotides, the CDR3 is TGCAGTGCTAGTAACCCGGGGGGCTCCGATGGAGGGACCCAGTACTTC. Translated: CSASNPGGSDGGTQYF.

This clonotype has just a few counts. The J gene is TRBJ2-2, the V gene TRBV5-5; TRBD2 is a possible D gene (6 bases). The CDR3 has 14 amino acids. Between the trimmed V and J ends, which lost 2 bases and 4 bases, there was a span of 9 bases. Germline V lookup: CDR1 SGHKS, CDR2 YYEKEE (reference sequence). The CDR3, as DNA: TGTGCCAGCAGCTTTTTTAGCGGCACCGGGGAGCTGTTTTTT. Translated: CASSFFSGTGELFF.

This clonotype was counted many times. The V and J genes are TRBV5-1 and TRBJ2-3; the D gene is possibly TRBD2 (5 bases). V lost 2 bases to trimming and J lost 2 bases, with 9 bases between them. The CDR3 is made up of 14 amino acids. Germline-derived CDR1 and CDR2 are SGHRS and YFSETQ. The CDR3 reads CASSFLLATDTQYF. The CDR3 bases are TGCGCCAGCAGCTTTCTTCTAGCCACAGATACGCAGTATTTT.

There are a few counts of this clonotype. This chain connects TRBV7-9 to TRBJ1-4, with 7 positions matching TRBD1. CDR3 length: 13 residues. V lost 5 bases to trimming and J lost 8 bases; unmatched junction nucleotides: 5. The germline CDR1 and CDR2 sequences are SEHNR and FQNEAQ (reference sequence). The CDR3 coding sequence is TGTGCCAGCAGCCCGACAGGGTCAGAAAAACTGTTTTTT. Residues: CASSPTGSEKLFF.

The chain is built from TRBV2 and TRBJ2-1; TRBD2 matches 14 bases. Losses at the gene ends were 8 bases for V and 11 bases for J; bases not matched to a gene: 5. Germline CDR1 reads SNHLY; CDR2 reads FYNNEI. This CDR3 comprises 13 residues. The CDR3 DNA reads TGTGCCAGCGCCGGGACTAGCGGGGGACAGCAGTTCTTC. Amino acid sequence: CASAGTSGGQQFF.